This T cell receptor (beta chain) is from a study of T-cell memory formation after mild COVID-19. Germline CDR1 and CDR2: SGHRS and YFSETQ. This CDR3 is 15 amino acids long. With 2 bases clipped from V and 6 bases from J, the junction kept 8 bases outside the gene matches. TCRdb independently ran MiXCR on the 5' RACE reads; one entry per CDR3 protein. The sample shows roughly 480,000 distinct CDR3 sequences, 25% of them seen only once. This receptor was identified in an adult woman who had mild COVID-19 (a few samples of this study predate the infection). Cell type and time point are not known. Sequenced: PBMCs or a T cell subset sorted from them (not recorded which). The chain recombines TRBV5-1 with TRBJ1-1; 9 bases are shared with TRBD1. The DNA of the CDR3 is TGCGCCAGCAGCTTCCCCGGGACAGGGACGCCTGAAGCTTTCTTT. This codes for CASSFPGTGTPEAFF.